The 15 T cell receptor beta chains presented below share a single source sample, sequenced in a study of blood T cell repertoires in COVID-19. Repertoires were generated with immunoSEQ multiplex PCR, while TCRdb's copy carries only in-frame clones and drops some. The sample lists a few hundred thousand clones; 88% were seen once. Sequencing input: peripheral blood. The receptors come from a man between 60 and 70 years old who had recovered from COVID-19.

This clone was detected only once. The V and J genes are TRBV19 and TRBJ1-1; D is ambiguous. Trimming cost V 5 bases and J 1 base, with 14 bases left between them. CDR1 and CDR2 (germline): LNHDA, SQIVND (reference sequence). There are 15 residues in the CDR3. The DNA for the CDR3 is TGTGCCAGTAGTCCCCCTTTCGCCAGGAACACTGAAGCTTTCTTT. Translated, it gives CASSPPFARNTEAFF.

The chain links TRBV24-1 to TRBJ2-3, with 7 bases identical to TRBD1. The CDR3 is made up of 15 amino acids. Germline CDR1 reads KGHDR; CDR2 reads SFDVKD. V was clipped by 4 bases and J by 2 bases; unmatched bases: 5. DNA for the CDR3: TGTGCCACCAGTGAACGACAGGGACCCACAGATACGCAGTATTTT. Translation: CATSERQGPTDTQYF.

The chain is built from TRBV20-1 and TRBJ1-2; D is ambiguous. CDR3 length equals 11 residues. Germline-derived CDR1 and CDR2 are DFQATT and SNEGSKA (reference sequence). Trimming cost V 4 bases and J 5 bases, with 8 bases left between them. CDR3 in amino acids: CSAKTGYGYTF. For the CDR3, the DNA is TGCAGTGCTAAGACGGGGTATGGCTACACCTTC.

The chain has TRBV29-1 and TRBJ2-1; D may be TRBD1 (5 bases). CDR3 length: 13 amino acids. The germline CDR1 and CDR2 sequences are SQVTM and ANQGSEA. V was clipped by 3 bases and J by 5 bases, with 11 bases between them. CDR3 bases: TGCAGCGTTGATCCTCAGGGCCACAATGAGCAGTTCTTC. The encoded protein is CSVDPQGHNEQFF.

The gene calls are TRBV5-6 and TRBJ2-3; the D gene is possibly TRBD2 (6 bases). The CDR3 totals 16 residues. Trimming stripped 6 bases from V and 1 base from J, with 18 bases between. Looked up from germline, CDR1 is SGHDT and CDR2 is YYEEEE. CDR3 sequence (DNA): TGTGCCAGCACGCAACTCGTAGCGGCTCGCACAGATACGCAGTATTTT. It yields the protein CASTQLVAARTDTQYF.

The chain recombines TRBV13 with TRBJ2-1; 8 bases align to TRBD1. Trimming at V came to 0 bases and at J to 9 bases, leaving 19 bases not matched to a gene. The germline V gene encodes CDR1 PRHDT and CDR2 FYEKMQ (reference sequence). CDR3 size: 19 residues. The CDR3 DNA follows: TGTGCCAGCAGCTTAGGCCACGGTGGGACAGGAGGGGCGGTCGGTGAGCAGTTCTTC. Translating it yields CASSLGHGGTGGAVGEQFF.

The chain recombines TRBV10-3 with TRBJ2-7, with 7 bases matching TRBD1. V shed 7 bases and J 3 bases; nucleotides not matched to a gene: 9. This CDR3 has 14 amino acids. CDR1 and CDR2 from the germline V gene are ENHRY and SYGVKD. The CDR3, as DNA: TGTGCCATCAAGGGGCAGGGGGAAGGCTACGAGCAGTACTTC. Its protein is CAIKGQGEGYEQYF.

CDR3: CASSYSGSFF. The CDR3 DNA is TGTGCCAGCAGTTACTCCGGGTCTTTCTTT. The chain carries TRBV6-6 and TRBJ1-1, with D unclear. Germline CDR1 MNHNY, CDR2 SVGAGI (reference sequence). CDR3 length: 10 amino acids. Between the trimmed V and J ends, which lost 0 bases and 12 bases, there was a span of 5 bases.

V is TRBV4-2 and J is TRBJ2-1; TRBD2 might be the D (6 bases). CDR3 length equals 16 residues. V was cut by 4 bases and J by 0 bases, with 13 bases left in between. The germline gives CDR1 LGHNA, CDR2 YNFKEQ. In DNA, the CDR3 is TGTGCCAGCAGCCGGGACGCGGGGATCTCCTACAATGAGCAGTTCTTC. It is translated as CASSRDAGISYNEQFF.

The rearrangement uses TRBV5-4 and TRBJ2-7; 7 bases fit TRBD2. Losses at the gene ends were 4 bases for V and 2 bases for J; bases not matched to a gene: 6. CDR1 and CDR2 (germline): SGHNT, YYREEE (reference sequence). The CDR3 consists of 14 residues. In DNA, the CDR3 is TGTGCCAGCAGCCCGGGGCGGGGGACCTACGAGCAGTACTTC. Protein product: CASSPGRGTYEQYF.

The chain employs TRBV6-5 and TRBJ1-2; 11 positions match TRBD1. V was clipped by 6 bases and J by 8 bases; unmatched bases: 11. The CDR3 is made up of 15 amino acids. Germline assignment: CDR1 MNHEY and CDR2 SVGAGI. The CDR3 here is CASRRTGTGGEGYTF. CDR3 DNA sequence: TGTGCCAGCAGACGTACCGGGACAGGGGGTGAGGGCTACACCTTC.

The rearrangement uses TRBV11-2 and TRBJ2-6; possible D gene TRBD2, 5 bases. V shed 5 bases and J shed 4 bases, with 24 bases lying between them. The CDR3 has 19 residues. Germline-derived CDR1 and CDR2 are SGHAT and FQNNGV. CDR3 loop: CASSPPIGSLTSGANVLTF. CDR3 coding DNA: TGTGCCAGCAGCCCCCCCATAGGGAGTTTAACCTCGGGGGCCAACGTCCTGACTTTC.

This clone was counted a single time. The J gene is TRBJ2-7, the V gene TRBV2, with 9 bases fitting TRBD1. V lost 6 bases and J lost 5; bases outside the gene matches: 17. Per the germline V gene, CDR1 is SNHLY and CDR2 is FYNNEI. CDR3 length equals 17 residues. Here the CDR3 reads CASSPRPGQGPSHEQYF. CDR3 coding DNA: TGTGCCAGCAGCCCTAGACCGGGACAGGGCCCTAGCCACGAGCAGTACTTC.

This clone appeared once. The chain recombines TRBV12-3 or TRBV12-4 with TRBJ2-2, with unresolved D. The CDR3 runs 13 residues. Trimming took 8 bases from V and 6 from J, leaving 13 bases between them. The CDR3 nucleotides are TGTGCCAGCGCCCGTTCTAGTGCCGGGGAGCTGTTTTTT. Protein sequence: CASARSSAGELFF.

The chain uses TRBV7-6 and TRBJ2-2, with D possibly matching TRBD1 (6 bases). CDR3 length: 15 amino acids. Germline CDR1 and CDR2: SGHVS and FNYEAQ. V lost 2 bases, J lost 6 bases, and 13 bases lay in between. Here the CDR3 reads CASSLQLQGSGELFF. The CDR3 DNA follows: TGTGCCAGCAGCTTACAACTACAGGGTTCCGGGGAGCTGTTTTTT.